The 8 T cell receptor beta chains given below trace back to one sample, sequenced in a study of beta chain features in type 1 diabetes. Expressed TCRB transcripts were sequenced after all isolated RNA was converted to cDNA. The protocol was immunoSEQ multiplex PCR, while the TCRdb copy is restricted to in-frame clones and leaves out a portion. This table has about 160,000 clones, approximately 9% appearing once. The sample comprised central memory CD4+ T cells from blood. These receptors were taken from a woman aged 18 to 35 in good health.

CDR3 sequence reads: CASSDARGLSYEQYF. Here the CDR3 DNA reads TGTGCCAGCAGTGACGCCAGGGGGCTATCCTACGAGCAGTACTTC. V and J are TRBV25-1 and TRBJ2-7, with 8 nucleotides matching TRBD1. Germline V gene sequence: CDR1 MGHDK, CDR2 SYGVNS. There are 15 residues in the CDR3. Trimming cost V 3 bases and J 1 base; bases outside gene matches: 5.

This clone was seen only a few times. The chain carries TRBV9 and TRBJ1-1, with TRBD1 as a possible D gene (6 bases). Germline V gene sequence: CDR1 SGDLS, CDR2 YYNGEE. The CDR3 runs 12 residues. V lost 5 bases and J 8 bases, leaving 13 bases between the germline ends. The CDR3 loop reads CASRSDGTEAFF. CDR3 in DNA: TGTGCCAGCAGATCTGATGGGACAGAAGCTTTCTTT.

The CDR3 protein is CASSLAGLAGGEQYF. CDR3 DNA: TGTGCCAGCAGCTTAGCGGGACTAGCGGGAGGCGAGCAGTACTTC. The V and J genes are TRBV7-9 and TRBJ2-7; 15 bases agree with TRBD2. This CDR3 comprises 15 residues. J gave up 6 bases and V 0 bases, and 0 bases lay outside the gene matches. Per the germline V gene, CDR1 is SEHNR and CDR2 is FQNEAQ (reference sequence).

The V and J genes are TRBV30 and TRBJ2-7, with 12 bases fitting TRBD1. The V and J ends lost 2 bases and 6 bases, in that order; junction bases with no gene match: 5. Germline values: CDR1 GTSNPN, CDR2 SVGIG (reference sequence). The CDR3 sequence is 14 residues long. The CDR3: CAWSPGQGAGEQYF. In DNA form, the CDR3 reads TGTGCCTGGAGTCCGGGACAGGGGGCAGGCGAGCAGTACTTC.

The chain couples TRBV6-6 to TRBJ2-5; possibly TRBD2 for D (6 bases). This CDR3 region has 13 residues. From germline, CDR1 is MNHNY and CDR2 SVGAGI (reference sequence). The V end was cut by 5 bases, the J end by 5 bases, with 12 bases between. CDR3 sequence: CASSRDSGETQYF. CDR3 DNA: TGTGCCAGCAGTCGGGACTCAGGGGAGACCCAGTACTTC.

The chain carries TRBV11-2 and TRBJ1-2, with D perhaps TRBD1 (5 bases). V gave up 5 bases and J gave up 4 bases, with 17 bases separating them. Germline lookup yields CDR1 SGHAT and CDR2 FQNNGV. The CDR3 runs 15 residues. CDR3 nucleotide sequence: TGTGCCAGCAGCCCCGGGGGAGGGAGGGCCTATGGCTACACCTTC. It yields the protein CASSPGGGRAYGYTF.

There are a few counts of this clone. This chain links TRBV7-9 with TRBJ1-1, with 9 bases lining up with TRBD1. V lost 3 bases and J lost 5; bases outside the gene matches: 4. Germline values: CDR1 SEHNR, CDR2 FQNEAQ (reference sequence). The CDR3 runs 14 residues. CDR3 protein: CASSFGQGPTEAFF. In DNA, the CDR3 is TGTGCCAGCAGCTTTGGACAGGGGCCAACTGAAGCTTTCTTT.

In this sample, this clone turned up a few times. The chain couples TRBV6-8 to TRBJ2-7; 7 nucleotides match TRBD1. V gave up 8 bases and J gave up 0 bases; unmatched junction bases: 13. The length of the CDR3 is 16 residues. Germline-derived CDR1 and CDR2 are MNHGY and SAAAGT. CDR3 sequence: CASDWGRQGISYEQYF. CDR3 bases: TGTGCCAGCGATTGGGGTAGACAGGGAATCTCCTACGAGCAGTACTTC.